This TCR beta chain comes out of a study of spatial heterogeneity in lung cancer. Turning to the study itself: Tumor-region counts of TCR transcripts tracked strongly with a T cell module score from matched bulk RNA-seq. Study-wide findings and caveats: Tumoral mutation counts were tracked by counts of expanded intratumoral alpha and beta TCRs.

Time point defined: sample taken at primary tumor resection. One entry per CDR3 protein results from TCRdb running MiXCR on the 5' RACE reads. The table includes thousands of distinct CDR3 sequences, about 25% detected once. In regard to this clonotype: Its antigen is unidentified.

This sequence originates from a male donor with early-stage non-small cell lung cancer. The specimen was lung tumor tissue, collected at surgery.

CDR3 coding DNA: TGTGCCAGCAGCTTAATCCCTACGCAGTATTTT. Translating it yields CASSLIPTQYF. The rearrangement joins TRBV7-2 to TRBJ2-3; D is unclear. This CDR3 is built from 11 residues. The V and J ends lost 2 bases and 8 bases respectively, with 5 bases between them. Germline V gene sequence: CDR1 SGHTA, CDR2 FQGNSA. The entire variable domain, with the rest obtained from reference TRBV7-2 and TRBJ2-3, is as follows: GAGVSQSPSNKVTEKGKDVELRCDPISGHTALYWYRQSLGQGLEFLIYFQGNSAPDKSGLPSDRFSAERTGGSVSTLTIQRTQQEDSAVYLCASSLIPTQYFGPGTRLTVL.